Below are 30 T cell receptor beta chains sequenced from a single sample in a study of T cells after yellow fever vaccination. A single record per CDR3 protein comes from TCRdb applying MiXCR to the 5' RACE reads. The sample holds over 300,000 distinct CDR3 sequences, around 6.8% seen once. The material sequenced was PBMCs, taken 35 to 50 days after the first yellow fever vaccination. These receptors were collected from a man aged 18 to 29 who received the YFV17D yellow fever vaccine.

This clonotype was counted at least ten times. The chain links TRBV5-1 to TRBJ1-1; possibly TRBD1 for D (6 bases). V was shortened by 4 bases and J by 4 bases, with 17 bases between the two germline ends. From germline, CDR1 is SGHRS and CDR2 YFSETQ. The CDR3 runs to 15 residues. The chain's CDR3 is CASSRDGGLSTEAFF. DNA for the CDR3: TGCGCCAGCAGCCGAGACGGGGGGCTGAGCACTGAAGCTTTCTTT.

This rearrangement joins TRBV6-1 to TRBJ2-3; perhaps TRBD2 as D (6 bases). The CDR3 spans 15 residues. Germline-derived CDR1 and CDR2 are MNHNS and SASEGT. The germline V and J ends were trimmed by 5 bases and 5 bases, with 17 bases remaining between them. The CDR3 DNA is TGTGCCAGCAGTCCCTCCGCCGGAGGGTTAGATACGCAGTATTTT. Its translation: CASSPSAGGLDTQYF.

The rearrangement links TRBV5-3 to TRBJ2-6, with D tentatively TRBD2 (5 bases). TRBV5-3 counts as an open reading frame of uncertain function. There are 17 residues in the CDR3. V was shortened by 8 bases and J by 0 bases, with 18 bases between the two germline ends. The CDR3 DNA follows: TGTGCCAGGAGCCCGAGGGTCCTCACCTCTGGGGCCAACGTCCTGACTTTC. This translates into CARSPRVLTSGANVLTF.

This clonotype has only a few counts. V is TRBV2 and J is TRBJ2-6; maybe TRBD1 (5 bases). The germline V and J ends were trimmed by 3 bases and 0 bases, with 15 bases remaining between them. The CDR3 length is 18 residues. In germline, CDR1 is SNHLY, CDR2 FYNNEI. As DNA, the CDR3 is TGTGCCAGCAGTGACCGCGACAGAGCGTACTCTGGGGCCAACGTCCTGACTTTC. Protein sequence: CASSDRDRAYSGANVLTF.

The chain couples TRBV9 to TRBJ1-5; D might be TRBD1 (5 bases). CDR1 and CDR2 from the germline V gene are SGDLS and YYNGEE. Trimming removed 0 bases from V and 5 bases from J, with 9 bases in between. CDR3 length: 14 amino acids. The CDR3: CASSVGTGHQPQHF. The CDR3 DNA follows: TGTGCCAGCAGCGTAGGAACGGGGCATCAGCCCCAGCATTTT.

This clonotype appeared a few times. The chain employs TRBV29-1 and TRBJ2-1; the match to TRBD2 covers 8 bases. The CDR3 totals 13 residues. CDR1 and CDR2 from the germline V gene are SQVTM and ANQGSEA. CDR3 sequence (DNA): TGCAGGACCTCGGGGGGGCCCCTGGATGAGCAGTTCTTC. This encodes CRTSGGPLDEQFF.

The chain is built from TRBV12-3 or TRBV12-4 and TRBJ1-2; 12 nucleotides align to TRBD1. The junction had 12 bases not matched to a gene; V was cut back by 5 bases and J by 8 bases. The CDR3 has 16 residues. DNA for the CDR3: TGTGCCAGCAGTGGATCCGGGACAGGGGGCCTTCGGGGCTACACCTTC. Its protein product is CASSGSGTGGLRGYTF.

The chain employs TRBV24-1 and TRBJ2-1, with 9 positions matching TRBD1. The CDR3 loop spans 15 amino acids. Germline loops: CDR1 KGHDR, CDR2 SFDVKD. The V gene end was trimmed by 7 bases and the J gene end by 4 bases; junction bases not matched to a gene: 7. The CDR3 bases are TGTGCCACCAGGCCCGGGACAGGGTCGTACAATGAGCAGTTCTTC. The encoded protein is CATRPGTGSYNEQFF.

CDR3 protein: CASSQIREGNSPLHF. The CDR3 bases are TGTGCCAGCAGCCAGATCAGGGAGGGGAATTCACCCCTCCACTTT. This chain uses TRBV12-3 or TRBV12-4 with TRBJ1-6, with D perhaps matching TRBD1 (5 bases). This CDR3 has 15 residues. Trimming cost V 6 bases and J 7 bases, with 16 bases left between them.

The chain has TRBV29-1 and TRBJ2-3; weak D call: TRBD2 (6 bases). Trimming stripped 3 bases from V and 1 base from J, with 14 bases between. Germline V CDR1 and CDR2: SQVTM, ANQGSEA. CDR3 size: 15 residues. The CDR3 region has the DNA TGCAGCGTTGAGTGGGACTGGGATCGCACAGATACGCAGTATTTT. Translating gives CSVEWDWDRTDTQYF.

The chain employs TRBV14 and TRBJ1-2; D is perhaps TRBD1 (5 bases). CDR3 length equals 16 residues. V lost 5 bases, J lost 4 bases, and 20 bases lay in between. Germline-derived CDR1 and CDR2 are SGHDN and FVKESK. The CDR3 DNA follows: TGTGCCAGCAGCAGACGACAGTCGGGCGCATTCTATGGCTACACCTTC. It is translated as CASSRRQSGAFYGYTF. Full variable domain (outside the CDR3, taken from reference TRBV14 and TRBJ1-2): EAGVTQFPSHSVIEKGQTVTLRCDPISGHDNLYWYRRVMGKEIKFLLHFVKESKQDESGMPNNRFLAERTGGTYSTLKVQPAELEDSGVYFCASSRRQSGAFYGYTFGSGTRLTVV.

This clonotype has at least ten counts. The rearrangement uses TRBV5-8 and TRBJ1-4; D is ambiguous. The CDR3 is made up of 14 amino acids. Trimming stripped 1 base from V and 0 bases from J, with 4 bases between. Germline V gene data show CDR1 as SGHTS and CDR2 as YDEGEE. The CDR3 DNA sequence: TGTGCCAGCAGCTTGCATGCAACTAATGAAAAACTGTTTTTT. As protein: CASSLHATNEKLFF.

This clonotype turned up a few times. The genes are TRBV7-2 and TRBJ1-3; D call uncertain. This CDR3 has 15 residues. V lost 1 base and J 0 bases, leaving 7 bases between the germline ends. Per germline, CDR1 SGHTA and CDR2 FQGNSA. CDR3 sequence: CASSLDSLSGNTIYF. CDR3 nucleotide sequence: TGTGCCAGCAGCTTAGACAGCCTCTCTGGAAACACCATATATTTT. Based on the CDR3 plus reference TRBV7-2 and TRBJ1-3, the full variable domain is GAGVSQSPSNKVTEKGKDVELRCDPISGHTALYWYRQSLGQGLEFLIYFQGNSAPDKSGLPSDRFSAERTGGSVSTLTIQRTQQEDSAVYLCASSLDSLSGNTIYFGEGSWLTVV.

This clonotype was seen at least ten times. This chain links TRBV12-3 or TRBV12-4 with TRBJ2-3; unclear D gene. Trimming pared 11 bases from V and 6 bases from J, leaving 18 bases between. The CDR3 loop spans 13 amino acids. The CDR3 here is CASARTQTDTQYF. The CDR3 DNA is TGTGCCTCAGCAAGGACCCAGACTGATACGCAGTATTTT.

This clonotype occurred a few times. The rearrangement joins TRBV7-3 to TRBJ2-2, with 10 positions matching TRBD2. The V gene's germline CDR1 is SGHTA and CDR2 FQGTGA. There are 20 residues in the CDR3. J was trimmed by 0 bases and V by 0 bases; bases with no gene match: 10. CDR3 in amino acids: CASSLTLSLAGDPNTGELFF. The CDR3 region has the DNA TGTGCCAGCAGCTTAACGTTAAGCCTAGCGGGGGATCCGAACACCGGGGAGCTGTTTTTT.

There are many counts of this clonotype. The gene calls are TRBV29-1 and TRBJ2-4; D is unclear. Germline loops: CDR1 SQVTM, CDR2 ANQGSEA. The CDR3 loop spans 13 amino acids. Trimming left V 1 base short and J 0 bases short, with 4 bases between. CDR3 sequence (DNA): TGCAGCGTTGAAGGTGTAGCCAAAAACATTCAGTACTTC. This encodes CSVEGVAKNIQYF.

This clonotype came up many times. The chain combines TRBV4-1 with TRBJ2-1; TRBD2 aligns across 8 bases. The CDR3 totals 17 residues. The V gene's germline CDR1 is MGHRA and CDR2 YSYEKL. The V gene end was trimmed by 0 bases and the J gene end by 3 bases; junction bases not matched to a gene: 7. The CDR3 coding sequence is TGCGCCAGCAGCCAAGATAGGCGGGGGGTTGACTACAATGAGCAGTTCTTC. As protein: CASSQDRRGVDYNEQFF.

The V and J genes are TRBV7-6 and TRBJ1-1, with TRBD1 matching over 8 bases. CDR3 length: 15 amino acids. Trimming at V came to 1 base and at J to 1 base, leaving 2 bases not matched to a gene. Germline CDR1 SGHVS, CDR2 FNYEAQ. CDR3 loop: CASSLGQGANTEAFF. The CDR3 DNA sequence: TGTGCCAGCAGCTTAGGCCAGGGGGCGAACACTGAAGCTTTCTTT.

This clonotype was detected only once. The chain is built from TRBV11-2 and TRBJ2-1; 11 nucleotides align to TRBD2. V shed 5 bases and J 0 bases; nucleotides not matched to a gene: 12. This CDR3 is 19 amino acids long. Germline V gene data show CDR1 as SGHAT and CDR2 as FQNNGV. CDR3 amino acids: CASSTRLAGRHFSYNEQFF. The CDR3 nucleotides read TGTGCCAGCAGCACACGACTAGCGGGGAGGCATTTCTCCTACAATGAGCAGTTCTTC.

This clonotype was picked up a small number of times. At one end the junction does not follow the germline gene, possibly because of a read error. The chain employs TRBV20-1 and TRBJ2-5; no firm D call. The germline V gene has CDR1 DFQATT and CDR2 SNEGSKA (reference sequence). The CDR3 consists of 13 residues. The CDR3 sequence is CSAIYILQETQYF. Written as DNA, the CDR3 is TGCAGTGCTATTTACATACTCCAAGAAACCCAGTACTTC.

The V call is TRBV12-3 or TRBV12-4, the J call TRBJ2-1; 7 positions agree with TRBD1. The CDR3 has 13 amino acids. With V trimmed by 2 bases and J by 9 bases, 4 bases remained unmatched. CDR3 region: CASSLQGVGEQFF. CDR3 nucleotides: TGTGCCAGCAGTTTACAGGGGGTTGGTGAGCAGTTCTTC.

This clonotype has only a few counts. The chain employs TRBV7-2 and TRBJ2-3, with TRBD2 identical over 11 bases. This CDR3 is 17 amino acids long. Germline V gives CDR1 SGHTA, CDR2 FQGNSA. V trimming: 0 bases; J trimming: 2 bases; junction bases outside the gene matches: 4. CDR3 region: CASSLALTSGNTDTQYF. In nucleotides, the CDR3 is TGTGCCAGCAGCTTAGCCCTGACTAGCGGGAACACAGATACGCAGTATTTT.

The chain uses TRBV12-3 or TRBV12-4 and TRBJ2-1, with D possibly matching TRBD1 (5 bases). The V end lost 4 bases, the J end lost 4 bases, and 11 bases lay between the germline ends. This CDR3 has 14 amino acids. The CDR3 here is CASSYRTHYNEQFF. The CDR3 nucleotides read TGTGCCAGCAGTTACCGGACACATTACAATGAGCAGTTCTTC.

This clonotype was seen repeatedly, ten times or more. The rearrangement links TRBV12-3 or TRBV12-4 to TRBJ2-3; a weak D match, TRBD2 (6 bases). With 2 bases removed from V and 8 bases from J, the gap between germline ends came to 17 bases. The CDR3 loop spans 15 amino acids. The CDR3 nucleotides are TGTGCCAGCAGTTTAAGGTGGGGGGTAATTCGTACGCAGTATTTT. This gives the protein CASSLRWGVIRTQYF.

The chain has TRBV4-1 and TRBJ1-6, with TRBD1 matching over 7 bases. This CDR3 spans 15 amino acids. Germline V gene data show CDR1 as MGHRA and CDR2 as YSYEKL. Trimming cost V 4 bases and J 10 bases; bases outside gene matches: 10. CDR3 region: CASSPHTGAGSPLHF. CDR3 in DNA: TGCGCCAGCAGCCCCCACACAGGGGCTGGGTCACCCCTCCACTTT.

This clonotype turned up a few times. For the CDR3, the DNA is TGCGCCAGCAGCCAAGTCGAGGGGGGTTACAATGAGCAGTTCTTC. Protein: CASSQVEGGYNEQFF. J is TRBJ2-1 and V is TRBV4-3; D assignment may be TRBD1 or TRBD2 (6 bases each). Germline assignment: CDR1 LGHNA and CDR2 YSLEER. The CDR3 runs to 15 residues. The V gene lost 1 base and the J gene lost 4 bases, with 11 bases spanning the gap.

The rearrangement uses TRBV11-2 and TRBJ2-2; TRBD2 might be the D (6 bases). Germline lookup yields CDR1 SGHAT and CDR2 FQNNGV. Trimming took 2 bases from V and 5 from J, leaving 18 bases between them. The CDR3 contains 17 residues. CDR3 sequence: CASSLRFRRGSTGELFF. CDR3 nucleotide sequence: TGTGCCAGCAGCTTACGGTTTCGCCGGGGGTCGACCGGGGAGCTGTTTTTT. The full variable domain, in which reference TRBV11-2 and TRBJ2-2 provide the parts outside the CDR3, is EAGVAQSPRYKIIEKRQSVAFWCNPISGHATLYWYQQILGQGPKLLIQFQNNGVVDDSQLPKDRFSAERLKGVDSTLKIQPAKLEDSAVYLCASSLRFRRGSTGELFFGEGSRLTVL.

This clonotype has only a few counts. Here the CDR3 DNA reads TGTGCCAGCAGCTTAGGTCCGGGGGGCGCACAGGAAAAACTGTTTTTT. Protein sequence: CASSLGPGGAQEKLFF. The gene calls are TRBV7-2 and TRBJ1-4, with D possibly TRBD1 on 6 matching bases. CDR1 is SGHTA and CDR2 is FQGNSA in the germline V gene. The germline V and J ends were trimmed by 1 base and 8 bases, with 17 bases remaining between them. There are 16 residues in the CDR3. The variable domain in full, completed from reference TRBV7-2 and TRBJ1-4, reads GAGVSQSPSNKVTEKGKDVELRCDPISGHTALYWYRQSLGQGLEFLIYFQGNSAPDKSGLPSDRFSAERTGGSVSTLTIQRTQQEDSAVYLCASSLGPGGAQEKLFFGSGTQLSVL.

This clonotype was seen ten or more times. The chain couples TRBV7-2 to TRBJ2-5; D not resolved. V gave up 0 bases and J gave up 5 bases, with 10 bases separating them. The CDR3 is 14 amino acids. Germline V gives CDR1 SGHTA, CDR2 FQGNSA. The CDR3 DNA reads as TGTGCCAGCAGCTTAGCATTCCATGGGGAGACCCAGTACTTC. Protein product: CASSLAFHGETQYF.

This clonotype came up a few times. The gene calls are TRBV6-5 and TRBJ2-1, with D perhaps matching TRBD1 (5 bases). The germline V gene has CDR1 MNHEY and CDR2 SVGAGI. The CDR3 length is 15 residues. Trimming took 0 bases from V and 8 from J, leaving 14 bases between them. DNA for the CDR3: TGTGCCAGCAGTTACTCGAGGCCGCAGGGCGATGAGCAGTTCTTC. Translation: CASSYSRPQGDEQFF.